This is a list of T cell receptor beta chains from one sample in a study of cytomegalovirus exposure and HLA in healthy donors. TCRdb's copy holds only in-frame clones and misses some; the assay was immunoSEQ multiplex PCR. Altogether roughly 120,000 clones are present, roughly 9.9% being singletons, with the ten largest covering roughly 3%. Sequencing input: PBMCs. Every receptor here comes from a man between 25 and 39 years old in good health and CMV-seronegative. Both conserved end residues are part of each CDR3. A D gene is named only where the DNA matches it firmly. Size values are once, few and many counts, or a class for expanded clones, and some rows have none.

d_call clone_size j_call v_call cdr3_aa cdr3_nt
. . TRBJ1-1 TRBV7-2 CASSLQNTEAFF TGTGCCAGCAGCTTACAGAACACTGAAGCTTTCTTT
TRBD1 few TRBJ1-5 TRBV29-1 CSVGQGGNQPQHF TGCAGCGTTGGACAGGGGGGAAATCAGCCCCAGCATTTT
. . TRBJ1-1 TRBV19 CASSIGPVNMNTEAFF TGTGCCAGTAGTATAGGGCCAGTCAACATGAACACTGAAGCTTTCTTT
. . TRBJ1-5 TRBV19 CASSTPYSNQPQHF TGTGCCAGTAGTACCCCTTATAGCAATCAGCCCCAGCATTTT
. many TRBJ2-7 TRBV7-2 CASSFLGTMSYEQYF TGTGCCAGCAGTTTCCTCGGGACAATGTCCTACGAGCAGTACTTC
TRBD2 few TRBJ2-1 TRBV9 CASSSRGGWNEQFF TGTGCCAGCAGCTCGCGGGGGGGGTGGAATGAGCAGTTCTTC
. . TRBJ1-2 TRBV18 CASSPPGSDPRTSF TGTGCCAGCTCACCACCCGGTTCAGACCCCCGGACTTCCTTC
. . TRBJ2-3 TRBV29-1 CSVEFGDTQYF TGCAGCGTTGAATTCGGGGATACGCAGTATTTT
. few TRBJ2-6 TRBV6-6 CASRIQGSGANVLTF TGTGCCAGCAGGATCCAGGGGTCTGGGGCCAACGTCCTGACTTTC
. . TRBJ2-1 TRBV4-3 CASSQDGDRLYNEQFF TGCGCCAGCAGCCAAGATGGAGACAGGTTATACAATGAGCAGTTCTTC
TRBD2 . TRBJ2-1 TRBV7-6 CASSRKAGDYNEQFF TGTGCCAGCAGCCGGAAAGCGGGGGACTACAATGAGCAGTTCTTC
. . TRBJ1-2 TRBV19 CASSTGYDNYGYTF TGTGCCAGTAGTACGGGATACGATAACTATGGCTACACCTTC
TRBD1 . TRBJ1-4 TRBV4-2 CASSQDRSISSGEKLFF TGTGCCAGCAGCCAGGACAGGTCCATCTCGTCGGGTGAAAAACTGTTTTTT
. . TRBJ1-4 TRBV6-5 CASSYSNSNEKLFF TGTGCCAGCAGTTACTCGAACTCTAATGAAAAACTGTTTTTT
. . TRBJ2-6 TRBV15 CATSRDGAVSSGANVLTF TGTGCCACCAGCAGAGATGGGGCGGTTAGCTCTGGGGCCAACGTCCTGACTTTC
TRBD1 few TRBJ1-4 TRBV14 CASSPRRQGTNEKLFF TGTGCCAGCAGCCCTCGACGACAGGGAACTAATGAAAAACTGTTTTTT
. few TRBJ2-1 TRBV19 CASNNAGRTTYNEQFF TGTGCCAGTAACAACGCCGGGCGGACTACCTACAATGAGCAGTTCTTC
. . TRBJ2-3 TRBV6-4 CASSDSAGSTDTQYF TGTGCCAGCAGTGACTCGGCTGGTAGCACAGATACGCAGTATTTT
TRBD1 . TRBJ2-3 TRBV27 CASSQGQFTDTQYF TGTGCCAGCAGCCAGGGACAGTTCACAGATACGCAGTATTTT
TRBD2 . TRBJ2-1 TRBV12-5 CASGSGGSSYNEQFF TGTGCTAGTGGTTCCGGGGGGAGCTCCTACAATGAGCAGTTCTTC
TRBD2 . TRBJ2-1 TRBV7-2 CASSPRTKTSGTYWEQFF TGTGCCAGCAGCCCCCGGACAAAGACTAGCGGGACTTATTGGGAGCAGTTCTTC
. . TRBJ2-3 TRBV4-1 CASSQLLTTTGADTQYF TGCGCCAGCAGCCAGCTTCTGACAACAACCGGGGCAGATACGCAGTATTTT
TRBD2 few TRBJ2-3 TRBV18 CASSPGGGAADTQYF TGTGCCAGCTCACCTGGCGGGGGGGCCGCAGATACGCAGTATTTT
TRBD1 . TRBJ2-7 TRBV9 CASSVGPGQGYEQYF TGTGCCAGCAGCGTAGGGCCGGGACAGGGGTACGAGCAGTACTTC
. few TRBJ2-2 TRBV11-3 CASSLDGGSNTGELFF TGTGCCAGCAGCTTAGATGGGGGGTCTAACACCGGGGAGCTGTTTTTT
. . TRBJ2-3 TRBV6-1 CASSDDMTSLDTQYF TGTGCCAGCAGTGACGACATGACTAGTCTGGATACGCAGTATTTT
. . TRBJ2-1 TRBV19 CASSIRQDKYNEQFF TGTGCCAGTAGTATTCGACAGGACAAATACAATGAGCAGTTCTTC
. . TRBJ1-5 TRBV18 CASSPRGQSNQPQHF TGTGCCAGCTCACCAAGGGGTCAGAGCAATCAGCCCCAGCATTTT
TRBD1 . TRBJ2-3 TRBV6-1 CASRRGTGGLDTQYF TGTGCCAGCAGGAGAGGGACAGGGGGCTTAGATACGCAGTATTTT
. . TRBJ1-6 TRBV11-2 CASSLDPRDKNNSPLHF TGTGCCAGCAGCTTAGATCCCCGGGACAAAAATAATTCACCCCTCCACTTT
TRBD2 few TRBJ2-2 TRBV6-1 CASSEAGGGTGELFF TGTGCCAGCAGTGAAGCGGGGGGGGGAACCGGGGAGCTGTTTTTT
TRBD1 few TRBJ1-5 TRBV19 CASSQRDSVNQPQHF TGTGCCAGTAGTCAAAGGGACAGTGTCAATCAGCCCCAGCATTTT
TRBD1 . TRBJ2-3 TRBV18 CASSPGQGDIDTQYF TGTGCCAGCTCACCGGGACAGGGAGATATAGATACGCAGTATTTT
. few TRBJ1-2 TRBV30 CAWSLGAAYGYTF TGTGCCTGGAGTTTGGGGGCTGCCTATGGCTACACCTTC
. few TRBJ2-7 TRBV29-1 CSVRTVLTYEQYF TGCAGCGTTCGGACAGTTCTCACCTACGAGCAGTACTTC
. few TRBJ1-2 TRBV27 CATHGGAGYTF TGTGCCACCCACGGCGGGGCCGGCTACACCTTC
. . TRBJ2-7 TRBV5-1 CASSLAAGSAYEQYF TGCGCCAGCAGCTTGGCCGCAGGGTCTGCGTACGAGCAGTACTTC
TRBD1 . TRBJ1-4 TRBV15 CATSRDGTANPLGEKLFF TGTGCCACCAGCAGAGACGGGACAGCAAACCCGTTAGGTGAAAAACTGTTTTTT
. few TRBJ2-7 TRBV11-2 CASSLAGEQYF TGTGCCAGCAGCTTAGCGGGCGAGCAGTACTTC
. . TRBJ1-2 TRBV2 CASSEGGSYGYTF TGTGCCAGCAGTGAGGGGGGTAGCTATGGCTACACCTTC
TRBD1 few TRBJ2-1 TRBV7-9 CASSPGQGNEQFF TGTGCCAGCAGCCCGGGACAGGGGAATGAGCAGTTCTTC
TRBD2 few TRBJ2-7 TRBV30 CAWRGRGLFYEQYF TGTGCCTGGAGGGGGAGGGGACTGTTCTACGAGCAGTACTTC
TRBD1 few TRBJ2-6 TRBV10-3 CAISHGQGAGGANVLTF TGTGCCATCAGTCACGGACAGGGCGCAGGTGGGGCCAACGTCCTGACTTTC
TRBD2 . TRBJ2-7 TRBV10-1 CASSESMAGGPLEQYF TGCGCCAGCAGTGAGTCTATGGCGGGAGGGCCCCTCGAGCAGTACTTC
. . TRBJ1-6 TRBV11-2 CASSLGWSNNSPLHF TGTGCCAGCAGCCTAGGATGGAGTAATAATTCACCCCTCCACTTT